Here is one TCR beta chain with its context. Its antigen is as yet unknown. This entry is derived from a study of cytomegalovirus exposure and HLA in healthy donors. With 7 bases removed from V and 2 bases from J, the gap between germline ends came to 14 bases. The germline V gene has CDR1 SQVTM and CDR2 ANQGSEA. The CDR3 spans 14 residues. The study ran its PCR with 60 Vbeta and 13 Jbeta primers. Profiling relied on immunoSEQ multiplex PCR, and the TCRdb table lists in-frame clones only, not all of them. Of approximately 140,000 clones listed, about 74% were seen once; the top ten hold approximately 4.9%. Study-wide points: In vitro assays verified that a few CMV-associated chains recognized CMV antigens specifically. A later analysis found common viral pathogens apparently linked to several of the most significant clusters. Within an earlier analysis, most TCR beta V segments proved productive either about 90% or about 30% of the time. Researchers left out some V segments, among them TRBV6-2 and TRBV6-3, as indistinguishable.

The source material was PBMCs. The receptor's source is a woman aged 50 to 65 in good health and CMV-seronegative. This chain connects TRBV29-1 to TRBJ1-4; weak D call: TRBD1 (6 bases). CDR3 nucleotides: TGCAGCGCCCACCCCAGGGGTACTAATGAAAAACTGTTTTTT. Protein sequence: CSAHPRGTNEKLFF.